This TCR beta chain comes out of a study of T cell responses to AZD1222 COVID-19 vaccine. Regarding the study as a whole: Donors were largely white British and mainly female; clonal diversity was possibly underestimated.

Germline CDR1 reads SGHAT; CDR2 reads FQNNGV. V lost 4 bases and J 5 bases, leaving 14 bases between the germline ends. The CDR3 is 14 amino acids. With respect to this clone: Its antigen is unknown.

Profiled with immunoSEQ multiplex PCR; TCRdb holds only in-frame clones, not every one. Of about 72,000 clones in the sample, roughly nine tenths were seen once. Investigators merged groups given second doses at roughly 4 or roughly 12 weeks. The sample was peripheral blood, taken 28 days after the second AZD1222 dose. The TCR sequence derives from an adult who received the AZD1222 COVID-19 vaccine. This chain joins TRBV11-2 and TRBJ2-5; possibly TRBD2 for D (5 bases). CDR3 sequence: CASSSRELRETQYF. The CDR3 DNA reads as TGTGCCAGCAGCTCACGGGAACTGCGGGAGACCCAGTACTTC. Variable domain in full (rest from reference TRBV11-2 and TRBJ2-5): EAGVAQSPRYKIIEKRQSVAFWCNPISGHATLYWYQQILGQGPKLLIQFQNNGVVDDSQLPKDRFSAERLKGVDSTLKIQPAKLEDSAVYLCASSSRELRETQYFGPGTRLLVL.